Included here is one TCR beta chain sequence, with context. The antigen remains unidentified. The CDR3 is made up of 11 amino acids. V lost 8 bases to trimming and J lost 0 bases, with 7 bases between them. Germline V gene sequence: CDR1 GTSNPN, CDR2 SVGIG (reference sequence). Sequencing used cDNA as its template, made by extracting RNA and reverse transcribing it. Method: immunoSEQ multiplex PCR; TCRdb's copy keeps in-frame clones and lacks some. The sample has approximately 100,000 clones, 55% seen once. The researchers isolated CD4+ and CD8+ T cells from PBMCs by sorting. This sample is part of a study of CD8+ T cells in alopecia areata. Regarding the study as a whole: Clonality was higher in lesional than normal scalp, especially in alopecia totalis/universalis. Sequencing of scalp samples also captures resident alphabeta T cells of normal skin.

J is TRBJ1-1 and V is TRBV30; D is uncertain. The source is a human donor in good health. The material sequenced was CD4+ T cells sorted from blood. As DNA, the CDR3 is TGTGCCGCCAGTATGAACACTGAAGCTTTCTTT. Its translation is CAASMNTEAFF.